One and the same sample provided the 8 T cell receptor beta chains below, sequenced in a study of T-cell memory formation after mild COVID-19. TCRdb re-called the 5' RACE reads with MiXCR, one entry per CDR3 protein. The data contain about 200,000 distinct CDR3 sequences, around 9.1% of them singletons. Sequencing input: PBMCs or a T cell subset sorted from them (not recorded which). All receptors come from a man in his late teens or twenties who had mild COVID-19 (a few samples of this study predate the infection). Cell type and time point are not known.

The CDR3 region is CASSETIGQRTDTQYF. CDR3 sequence (DNA): TGTGCCAGCAGCGAAACGATTGGACAGCGCACAGATACGCAGTATTTT. The J gene is TRBJ2-3, the V gene TRBV5-6; perhaps TRBD1 as D (6 bases). The CDR3 totals 16 residues. Germline values: CDR1 SGHDT, CDR2 YYEEEE. The V and J ends lost 4 bases and 1 base respectively, with 16 bases between them.

This clonotype was picked up a small number of times. The V gene is TRBV2, the J gene TRBJ2-2, with 12 bases aligning to TRBD1. CDR3 size: 13 residues. V lost 9 bases and J lost 8; bases outside the gene matches: 4. Germline V gene lookup returns CDR1 SNHLY and CDR2 FYNNEI. The chain's CDR3 is CARGQGASGELFF. The CDR3 DNA sequence: TGTGCCAGGGGACAGGGGGCGTCAGGGGAGCTGTTTTTT.

This sequence joins TRBV7-2 and TRBJ2-3; TRBD2 agrees at 10 bases. The trim removed 5 bases at V and 10 bases at J, leaving 9 bases unmatched. This CDR3 comprises 14 residues. Per germline, CDR1 SGHTA and CDR2 FQGNSA. CDR3 in DNA: TGTGCCAGCAGCCACAAGCTAGCGGGGGTAGCGCAGTATTTT. Protein product: CASSHKLAGVAQYF.

This clonotype occurred a few times. This sequence joins TRBV4-1 and TRBJ1-5, with a possible D match to TRBD1 (6 bases). Trimming stripped 0 bases from V and 6 bases from J, with 9 bases between. The CDR3 consists of 14 residues. Germline V lookup: CDR1 MGHRA, CDR2 YSYEKL. This chain's CDR3 is CASSQDRGSQPQHF. DNA of the CDR3: TGCGCCAGCAGCCAAGACAGGGGAAGTCAGCCCCAGCATTTT.

This clonotype was observed a handful of times. The CDR3 is CSARETGGGYGYTF. The DNA for the CDR3 is TGCAGTGCTAGAGAGACAGGGGGCGGCTATGGCTACACCTTC. The genes are TRBV20-1 and TRBJ1-2, with 10 positions matching TRBD1. Germline trimming cut 0 bases from V and 4 bases from J; bases unmatched to any gene: 2. There are 14 residues in the CDR3. Germline CDR1 reads DFQATT; CDR2 reads SNEGSKA (reference sequence).

The rearrangement links TRBV15 to TRBJ1-3; D not certain. In germline, CDR1 is LNHNV, CDR2 YYDKDF (reference sequence). The CDR3 totals 13 residues. Trimming took off 0 bases at V and 4 bases at J, with 4 bases between the two ends. Here the CDR3 reads CATSRDRGNTIYF. CDR3 nucleotide sequence: TGTGCCACCAGCAGAGACCGGGGAAACACCATATATTTT.

The V gene is TRBV5-1, the J gene TRBJ2-2; D remains unclear. There are 13 residues in the CDR3. Trimming pared 1 base from V and 6 bases from J, leaving 7 bases between. Germline V lookup: CDR1 SGHRS, CDR2 YFSETQ. The CDR3 loop is CASSLLLAGELFF. The CDR3 region has the DNA TGCGCCAGCAGCTTGCTTTTGGCCGGGGAGCTGTTTTTT.

This clonotype has more than one count but fewer than ten. V is TRBV7-3 and J is TRBJ2-3; D could derive from TRBD1 or TRBD2 (5 bases each). This CDR3 region has 13 residues. V gave up 5 bases and J gave up 2 bases, with 8 bases separating them. In germline, CDR1 is SGHTA, CDR2 FQGTGA. The CDR3 DNA follows: TGTGCCAGCAGCCCGGGGCACACAGATACGCAGTATTTT. This translates into CASSPGHTDTQYF.